A single sample gave rise to the 17 T cell receptor beta chains below, sequenced in a study of cytomegalovirus exposure and HLA in healthy donors. Primers for the PCR totalled 60 Vbeta and 13 Jbeta. Here immunoSEQ multiplex PCR was the method, and the copy in TCRdb shows in-frame clones only, minus some. The sample yields about 250,000 clones, roughly 70% seen once. The sequenced material came from PBMCs. The source is a female donor in good health and CMV-seronegative.

The genes are TRBV7-8 and TRBJ2-1, with D perhaps matching TRBD2 (6 bases). The CDR3 contains 11 residues. Germline lookup yields CDR1 SGHVS and CDR2 FQNEAQ. Deletions cut 7 bases from V and 8 bases from J, with 9 bases between. CDR3 region: CASKEGDEQFF. For the CDR3, the DNA is TGTGCCAGCAAGGAGGGCGATGAGCAGTTCTTC.

V usage is TRBV30 and J usage is TRBJ1-2; TRBD1 might be the D (5 bases). CDR1 is GTSNPN and CDR2 is SVGIG in the germline V gene (reference sequence). Trimming took 4 bases from V and 7 from J, leaving 19 bases between them. CDR3 length: 14 residues. As DNA, the CDR3 is TGTGCCTGGACTTCTCTCCGGACACCTCTTGGCTACACCTTC. Translation: CAWTSLRTPLGYTF.

The chain combines TRBV5-1 with TRBJ1-2; 12 nucleotides line up with TRBD1. Germline loops: CDR1 SGHRS, CDR2 YFSETQ. The CDR3 length is 20 residues. Trimming cost V 3 bases and J 4 bases; bases outside gene matches: 19. Here the CDR3 DNA reads TGCGCCAGCAGCTCTGATGCCTCCGGGACAGGGGGCCTCCTAGTCTATGGCTACACCTTC. Translating it yields CASSSDASGTGGLLVYGYTF.

V usage is TRBV9 and J usage is TRBJ2-2; 10 positions agree with TRBD2. This CDR3 spans 16 amino acids. J lost 6 bases, V lost 3 bases, and 8 bases had no gene match. Germline V gives CDR1 SGDLS, CDR2 YYNGEE. The CDR3 DNA reads as TGTGCCAGCAGCGGTAGCGGGAGGACAGGGTCCGGGGAGCTGTTTTTT. Its protein is CASSGSGRTGSGELFF.

The V gene is TRBV5-4, the J gene TRBJ1-3, with D uncertain. CDR3 size: 14 residues. Germline V gene data show CDR1 as SGHNT and CDR2 as YYREEE (reference sequence). V was shortened by 7 bases and J by 0 bases, with 11 bases between the two germline ends. The CDR3 sequence: CASYQAFSGNTIYF. The CDR3 DNA is TGTGCCAGCTATCAGGCCTTCTCTGGAAACACCATATATTTT.

The chain employs TRBV19 and TRBJ2-7; D ambiguous. Between the trimmed V and J ends, which lost 1 base and 2 bases, there was a span of 12 bases. CDR1 and CDR2 (germline): LNHDA, SQIVND (reference sequence). The CDR3 is made up of 15 amino acids. DNA of the CDR3: TGTGCCAGTAGTATAGGTCTTGAGGCCCCCTACGAGCAGTACTTC. Translation: CASSIGLEAPYEQYF.

V gene TRBV5-4 combines with J gene TRBJ2-3; 9 bases match TRBD2. This CDR3 comprises 18 residues. Germline V gene sequence: CDR1 SGHNT, CDR2 YYREEE (reference sequence). Unmatched junction bases numbered 16, after V lost 6 bases and J lost 2 bases. This CDR3 is CASTQGPGSGRTTDTQYF. CDR3 DNA sequence: TGTGCCAGCACCCAGGGCCCCGGGAGCGGGAGGACCACAGATACGCAGTATTTT.

CDR3 nucleotide sequence: TGTGCCAGCAGTGTCGAACTCTATGGCTACACCTTC. Translating it yields CASSVELYGYTF. The chain carries TRBV28 and TRBJ1-2, with D hard to call. This CDR3 is 12 amino acids long. Germline values: CDR1 MDHEN, CDR2 SYDVKM. Trimming removed 5 bases from V and 4 bases from J, with 8 bases in between.

This sequence joins TRBV6-1 and TRBJ2-3; possible D gene TRBD1, 5 bases. Germline CDR1 is MNHNS and CDR2 is SASEGT. V was clipped by 0 bases and J by 0 bases, with 13 bases between them. The CDR3 runs to 17 residues. In nucleotides, the CDR3 is TGTGCCAGCAGTGAAGCTCAGGGAACGTATAGCACAGATACGCAGTATTTT. Protein sequence: CASSEAQGTYSTDTQYF.

The V and J genes are TRBV5-6 and TRBJ2-3, with a tentative D call TRBD2 (6 bases). V gave up 7 bases and J gave up 9 bases, with 18 bases separating them. The CDR3 covers 13 residues. Germline CDR1 and CDR2: SGHDT and YYEEEE. CDR3 loop: CASVSARRGTQYF. In DNA, the CDR3 is TGTGCCAGCGTCTCGGCAAGGAGGGGCACGCAGTATTTT. Full variable domain (remainder filled in from reference TRBV5-6 and TRBJ2-3): DAGVTQSPTHLIKTRGQQVTLRCSPKSGHDTVSWYQQALGQGPQFIFQYYEEEERQRGNFPDRFSGHQFPNYSSELNVNALLLGDSALYLCASVSARRGTQYFGPGTRLTVL.

In its sample, this clone was seen once. V usage is TRBV25-1 and J usage is TRBJ1-2, with D tentatively TRBD1 (6 bases). This CDR3 has 16 amino acids. Per germline, CDR1 MGHDK and CDR2 SYGVNS. V gave up 10 bases and J gave up 3 bases, with 24 bases separating them. CDR3 DNA sequence: TGTGCCACCAGAGAGTTATCGACAGGTAGCTACTATGGCTACACCTTC. Translated: CATRELSTGSYYGYTF.

This sequence joins TRBV4-2 and TRBJ2-7, with a tentative D call TRBD2 (6 bases). Germline CDR1 is LGHNA and CDR2 is YNFKEQ. V lost 0 bases and J lost 3, with 18 bases in between. The CDR3 has 17 residues. CDR3 in DNA: TGTGCCAGCAGCCAAGAAGTGGGACTTTTCTCCTACTACGAGCAGTACTTC. Residues: CASSQEVGLFSYYEQYF.

V gene TRBV19 combines with J gene TRBJ2-4; 7 nucleotides match TRBD1. Germline CDR1 reads LNHDA; CDR2 reads SQIVND (reference sequence). Trimming removed 2 bases from V and 0 bases from J; junction bases left unmatched: 7. The CDR3 spans 17 residues. This chain's CDR3 is CASSISGTALAKNIQYF. The DNA of the CDR3 is TGTGCCAGTAGTATATCAGGGACAGCTCTAGCCAAAAACATTCAGTACTTC.

The chain links TRBV11-2 to TRBJ2-5, with a possible D match to TRBD1 (7 bases). Between the trimmed V and J ends, which lost 2 bases and 4 bases, there was a span of 20 bases. Germline V CDR1 and CDR2: SGHAT, FQNNGV. The CDR3 totals 17 residues. This chain's CDR3 is CASSLSIRQGGGETQYF. The CDR3 coding sequence is TGTGCCAGCAGCTTAAGTATTCGGCAGGGGGGTGGAGAGACCCAGTACTTC.

The chain has TRBV6-5 and TRBJ2-7, with 12 positions matching TRBD2. The ends lost 7 bases at V and 0 bases at J; junction bases unmatched: 4. Per germline, CDR1 MNHEY and CDR2 SVGAGI. The CDR3 has 15 residues. The CDR3 DNA reads TGTGCCAGCATGAGACTAGCGGGAGCCTCCTACGAGCAGTACTTC. It translates to CASMRLAGASYEQYF.

The chain is built from TRBV27 and TRBJ2-6; possible D gene TRBD2, 5 bases. Trimming cost V 6 bases and J 0 bases, with 12 bases left between them. CDR1 is MNHEY, CDR2 SMNVEV, per germline (reference sequence). The CDR3 has 16 amino acids. CDR3 coding DNA: TGTGCCAGCAGCCGGGCGGGTGGCTCTGGGGCCAACGTCCTGACTTTC. It encodes CASSRAGGSGANVLTF.

This clone was detected only once. The rearrangement joins TRBV9 to TRBJ2-2; TRBD1 agrees at 7 bases. Germline V gives CDR1 SGDLS, CDR2 YYNGEE. With V trimmed by 2 bases and J by 6 bases, 7 bases remained unmatched. This CDR3 spans 15 amino acids. The DNA for the CDR3 is TGTGCCAGCAGCGTTCGAGGGGGCGCACCCGGGGAGCTGTTTTTT. Translated: CASSVRGGAPGELFF.